Below, 8 T cell receptor beta chains from the same sample are listed, as sequenced in a study of T cells of healthy individuals. TCRdb re-called the 5' RACE reads with MiXCR, one entry per CDR3 protein. Of around 83,000 distinct CDR3 sequences listed, approximately 4.8% are singletons. The source is a female donor in good health.

This rearrangement joins TRBV7-2 to TRBJ2-7; tentative D call: TRBD1 (6 bases). The germline V and J ends were trimmed by 5 bases and 4 bases, with 12 bases remaining between them. Looked up from germline, CDR1 is SGHTA and CDR2 is FQGNSA. CDR3 length: 13 amino acids. The CDR3 nucleotides are TGTGCCAGCAGCCTAGACAGGAAATACGAGCAGTACTTC. It is translated as CASSLDRKYEQYF.

This clonotype was observed a handful of times. The J gene is TRBJ1-1, the V gene TRBV5-4; 7 positions agree with TRBD1. The junction had 10 bases not matched to a gene; V was cut back by 4 bases and J by 7 bases. The CDR3 length is 14 residues. Germline CDR1 SGHNT, CDR2 YYREEE (reference sequence). This chain's CDR3 is CASSPGTENFEAFF. In nucleotides, the CDR3 is TGTGCCAGCAGCCCCGGGACAGAGAATTTTGAAGCTTTCTTT.

This clonotype has at least ten counts. V is TRBV5-1 and J is TRBJ2-7; 7 bases are shared with TRBD1. This CDR3 has 14 residues. Germline V gene sequence: CDR1 SGHRS, CDR2 YFSETQ. V lost 6 bases, J lost 7 bases, and 13 bases stayed unmatched. CDR3 residues: CASKDGTPGGEQYF. The DNA for the CDR3 is TGCGCCAGCAAGGATGGGACCCCAGGGGGTGAGCAGTACTTC.

J is TRBJ1-3 and V is TRBV7-9; D is possibly TRBD1 (6 bases). V was trimmed by 3 bases and J by 2 bases, leaving 8 bases between them. CDR3 length: 14 residues. Germline V lookup: CDR1 SEHNR, CDR2 FQNEAQ (reference sequence). DNA for the CDR3: TGTGCCAGCAGCTTGACAGGCCCTGGAAACACCATATATTTT. Its translation: CASSLTGPGNTIYF.

This clonotype was counted a few times. The rearrangement links TRBV2 to TRBJ1-1; D is possibly TRBD1 (5 bases). The CDR3 has 15 amino acids. V was clipped by 4 bases and J by 1 base, with 13 bases between them. In germline, CDR1 is SNHLY, CDR2 FYNNEI. The CDR3 DNA is TGTGCCAGCAGTGGTGGACATGGCAGGAACACTGAAGCTTTCTTT. Amino acid sequence: CASSGGHGRNTEAFF.

This clonotype was counted many times. This CDR3 is CASSQGSTAFSYNEQFF. The CDR3 DNA reads TGTGCCAGCAGCCAAGGGTCTACAGCATTCTCCTACAATGAGCAGTTCTTC. This chain connects TRBV14 to TRBJ2-1; no clear D gene. The germline V and J ends were trimmed by 1 base and 0 bases, with 13 bases remaining between them. Germline V gene data show CDR1 as SGHDN and CDR2 as FVKESK. This CDR3 is built from 17 residues.

This clonotype showed up many times. The chain joins TRBV20-1 to TRBJ2-7, with D perhaps TRBD1 or TRBD2 (5 bases each). Germline V CDR1 and CDR2: DFQATT, SNEGSKA (reference sequence). Trimming pared 3 bases from V and 0 bases from J, leaving 21 bases between. This CDR3 is 17 amino acids long. The chain's CDR3 is CSASTIDSGPSSYEQYF. CDR3 DNA: TGCAGTGCTAGCACGATTGACAGCGGTCCGAGCTCCTACGAGCAGTACTTC.

Only a few counts were recorded for this clonotype. This chain uses TRBV6-5 with TRBJ1-1, with TRBD1 matching over 10 bases. The CDR3 consists of 14 residues. Trimming took 11 bases from V and 6 from J; bases not matched to a gene: 12. CDR1 MNHEY and CDR2 SVGAGI come from the germline V gene. The chain's CDR3 is CAARDRGVGAEAFF. The CDR3 region has the DNA TGTGCCGCCCGGGACAGGGGCGTGGGGGCTGAAGCTTTCTTT.